This T cell receptor beta chain comes out of a study of T cells in localized non-small cell lung cancer. Clones were sequenced by immunoSEQ multiplex PCR, and TCRdb holds only the in-frame ones, with some missing. The sample has roughly 33,000 clones, roughly 90% seen once. A word on this clone: Its target is unknown.

Overall study results and limits: Measurement of T cell clonality placed uninvolved adjacent lung highest, above the level in tumor. For the top 100 tumor clones, a median roughly 56 also appeared in adjacent lung. Higher T cell density in the blood was associated with longer overall survival, whereas higher adjacent-lung clonality associated with shorter survival. Analysis by sequencing included only one tumor region, so heterogeneity remains possible.

The specimen was peripheral blood, collected before any cancer treatment. This clonotype was obtained from a woman between 35 and 75 years old with stage I lung adenocarcinoma.

The CDR3 here is CASSHIRNRVTEAFF. The CDR3 DNA follows: TGCGCCAGCAGCCATATACGGAATAGGGTCACTGAAGCTTTCTTT. This chain connects TRBV4-3 to TRBJ1-1; no definite D call. V was clipped by 3 bases and J by 4 bases, with 15 bases between them. CDR1 is LGHNA, CDR2 YSLEER, per germline. The CDR3 has 15 residues.